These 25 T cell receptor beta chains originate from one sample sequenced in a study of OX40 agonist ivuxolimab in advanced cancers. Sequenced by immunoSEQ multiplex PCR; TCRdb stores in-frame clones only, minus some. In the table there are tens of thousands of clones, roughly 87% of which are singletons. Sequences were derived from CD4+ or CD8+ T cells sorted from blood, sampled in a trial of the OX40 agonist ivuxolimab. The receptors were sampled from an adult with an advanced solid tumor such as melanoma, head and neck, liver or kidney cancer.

The CDR3 protein is CASSFGDRNTIYF. The CDR3 coding sequence is TGTGCCAGCAGTTTTGGGGATAGAAACACCATATATTTT. V usage is TRBV28 and J usage is TRBJ1-3; unclear D gene. The CDR3 runs to 13 residues. Between the trimmed V and J ends, which lost 3 bases and 5 bases, there was a span of 8 bases. Germline CDR1 reads MDHEN; CDR2 reads SYDVKM.

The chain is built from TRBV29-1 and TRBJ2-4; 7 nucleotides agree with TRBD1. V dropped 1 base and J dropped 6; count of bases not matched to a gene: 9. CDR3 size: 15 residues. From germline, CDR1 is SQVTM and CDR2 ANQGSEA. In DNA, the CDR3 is TGCAGCGTTGAAGTATCGAGGGGGCTTGGAAACATTCAGTACTTC. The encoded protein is CSVEVSRGLGNIQYF.

CDR3 residues: CASSFRYGGDNEQFF. CDR3 DNA: TGTGCCAGCAGTTTTCGTTATGGCGGGGACAATGAGCAGTTCTTC. The V call is TRBV28, the J call TRBJ2-1, with D tentatively TRBD2 (6 bases). The V end was cut by 3 bases, the J end by 5 bases, with 14 bases between. The germline V gene encodes CDR1 MDHEN and CDR2 SYDVKM. This CDR3 is built from 15 residues.

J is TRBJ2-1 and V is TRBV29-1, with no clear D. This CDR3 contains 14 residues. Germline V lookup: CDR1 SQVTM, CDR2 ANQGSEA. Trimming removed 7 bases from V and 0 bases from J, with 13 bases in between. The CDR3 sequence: CSAKGASSYNEQFF. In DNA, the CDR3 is TGCAGCGCCAAGGGCGCCAGCTCCTACAATGAGCAGTTCTTC.

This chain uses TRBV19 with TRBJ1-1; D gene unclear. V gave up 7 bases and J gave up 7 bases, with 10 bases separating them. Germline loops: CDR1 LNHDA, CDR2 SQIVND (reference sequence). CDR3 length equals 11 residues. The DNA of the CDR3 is TGTGCCAGTATTCTGGCCGGTGAAGCTTTCTTT. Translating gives CASILAGEAFF. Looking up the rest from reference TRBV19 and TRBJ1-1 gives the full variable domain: DGGITQSPKYLFRKEGQNVTLSCEQNLNHDAMYWYRQDPGQGLRLIYYSQIVNDFQKGDIAEGYSVSREKKESFPLTVTSAQKNPTAFYLCASILAGEAFFGQGTRLTVV.

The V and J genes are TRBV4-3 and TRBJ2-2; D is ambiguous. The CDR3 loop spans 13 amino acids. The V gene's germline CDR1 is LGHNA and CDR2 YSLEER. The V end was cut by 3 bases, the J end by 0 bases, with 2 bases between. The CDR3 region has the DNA TGCGCCAGCAGCCAGCCGAACACCGGGGAGCTGTTTTTT. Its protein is CASSQPNTGELFF.

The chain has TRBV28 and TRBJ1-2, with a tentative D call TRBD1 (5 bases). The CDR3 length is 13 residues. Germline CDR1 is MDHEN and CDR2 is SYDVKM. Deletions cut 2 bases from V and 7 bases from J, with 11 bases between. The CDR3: CASSLPGGGGYTF. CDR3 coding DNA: TGTGCCAGCAGTTTACCGGGGGGTGGTGGCTACACCTTC.

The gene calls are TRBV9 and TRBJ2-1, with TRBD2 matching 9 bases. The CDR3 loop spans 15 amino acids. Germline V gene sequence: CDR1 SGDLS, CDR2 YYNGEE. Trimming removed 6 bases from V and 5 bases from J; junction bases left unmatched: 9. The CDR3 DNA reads TGTGCCAGCACCCTGGGGGTAGCGGGAGACAATGAGCAGTTCTTC. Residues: CASTLGVAGDNEQFF. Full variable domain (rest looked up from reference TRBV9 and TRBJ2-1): DSGVTQTPKHLITATGQRVTLRCSPRSGDLSVYWYQQSLDQGLQFLIQYYNGEERAKGNILERFSAQQFPDLHSELNLSSLELGDSALYFCASTLGVAGDNEQFFGPGTRLTVL.

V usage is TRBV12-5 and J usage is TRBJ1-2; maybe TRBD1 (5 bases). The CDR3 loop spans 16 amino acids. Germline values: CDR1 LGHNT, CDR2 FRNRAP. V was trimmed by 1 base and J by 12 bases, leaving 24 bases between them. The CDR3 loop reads CASGLGDGLYQLLNTF. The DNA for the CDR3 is TGTGCTAGTGGTTTGGGGGACGGACTCTATCAGCTATTGAACACCTTC.

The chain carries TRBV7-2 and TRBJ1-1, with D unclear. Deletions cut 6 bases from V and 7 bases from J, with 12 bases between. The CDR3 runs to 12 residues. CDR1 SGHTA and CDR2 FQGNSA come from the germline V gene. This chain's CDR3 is CASRSRAVEAFF. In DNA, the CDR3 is TGTGCCAGCAGGTCCCGGGCCGTTGAAGCTTTCTTT.

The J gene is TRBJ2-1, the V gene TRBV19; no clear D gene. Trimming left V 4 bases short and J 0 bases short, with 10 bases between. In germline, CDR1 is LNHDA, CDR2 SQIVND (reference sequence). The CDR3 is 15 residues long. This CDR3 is CASSKTQSSYNEQFF. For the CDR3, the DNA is TGTGCCAGTAGTAAAACCCAGAGCTCCTACAATGAGCAGTTCTTC.

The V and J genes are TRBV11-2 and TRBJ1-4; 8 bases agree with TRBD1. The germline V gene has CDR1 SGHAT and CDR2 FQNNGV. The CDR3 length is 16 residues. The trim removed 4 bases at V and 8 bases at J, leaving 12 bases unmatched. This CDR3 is CASSSGAGGLQEKLFF. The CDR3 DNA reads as TGTGCCAGCAGCTCAGGTGCAGGGGGCTTACAAGAAAAACTGTTTTTT.

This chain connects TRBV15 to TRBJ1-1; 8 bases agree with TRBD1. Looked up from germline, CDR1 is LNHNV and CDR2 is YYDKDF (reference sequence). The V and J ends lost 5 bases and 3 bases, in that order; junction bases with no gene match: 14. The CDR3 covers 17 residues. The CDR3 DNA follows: TGTGCCACCAGCGCAAACAGGGGGAAACGGGGAGACACTGAAGCTTTCTTT. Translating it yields CATSANRGKRGDTEAFF.

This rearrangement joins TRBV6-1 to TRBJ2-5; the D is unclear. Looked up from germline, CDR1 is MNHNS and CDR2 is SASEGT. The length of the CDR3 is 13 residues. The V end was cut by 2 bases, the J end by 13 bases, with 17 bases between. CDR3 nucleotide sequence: TGTGCCAGCAGTGAACTTCTCTCTAAGGTCCCGTACTTC. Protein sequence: CASSELLSKVPYF.

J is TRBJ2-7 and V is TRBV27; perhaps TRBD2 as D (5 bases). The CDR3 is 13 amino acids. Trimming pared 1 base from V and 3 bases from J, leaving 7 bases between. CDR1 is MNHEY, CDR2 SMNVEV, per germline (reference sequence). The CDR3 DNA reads TGTGCCAGCAGTTTATTTAGCGACTACGAGCAGTACTTC. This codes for CASSLFSDYEQYF.

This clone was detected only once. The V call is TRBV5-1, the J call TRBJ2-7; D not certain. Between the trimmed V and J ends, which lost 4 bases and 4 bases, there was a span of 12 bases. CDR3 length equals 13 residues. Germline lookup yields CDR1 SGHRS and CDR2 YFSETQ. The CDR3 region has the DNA TGCGCCAGCAGCCCAAGCCTATCATACGAGCAGTACTTC. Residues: CASSPSLSYEQYF.

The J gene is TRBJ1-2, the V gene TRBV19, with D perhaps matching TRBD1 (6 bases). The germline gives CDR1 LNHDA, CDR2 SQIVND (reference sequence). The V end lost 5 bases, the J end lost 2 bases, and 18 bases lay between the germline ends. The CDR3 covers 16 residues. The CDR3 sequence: CASSSIRDGQNYGYTF. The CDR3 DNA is TGTGCCAGTAGTTCAATACGGGACGGACAGAACTATGGCTACACCTTC.

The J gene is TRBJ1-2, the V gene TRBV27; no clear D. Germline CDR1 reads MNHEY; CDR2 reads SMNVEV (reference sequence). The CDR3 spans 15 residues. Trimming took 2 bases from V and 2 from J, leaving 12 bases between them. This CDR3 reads CASSLKVKSNYGYTF. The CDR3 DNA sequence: TGTGCCAGCAGTTTAAAGGTCAAATCGAACTATGGCTACACCTTC.

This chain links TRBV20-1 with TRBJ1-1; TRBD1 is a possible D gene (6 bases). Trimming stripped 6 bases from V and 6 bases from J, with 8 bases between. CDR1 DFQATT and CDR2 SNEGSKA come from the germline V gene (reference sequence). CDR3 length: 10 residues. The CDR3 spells CSAGQPEAFF. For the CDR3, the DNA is TGCAGTGCCGGACAGCCTGAAGCTTTCTTT.

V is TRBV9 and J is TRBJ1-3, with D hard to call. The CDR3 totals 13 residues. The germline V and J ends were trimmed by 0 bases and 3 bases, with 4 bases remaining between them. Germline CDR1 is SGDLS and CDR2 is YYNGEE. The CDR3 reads CASSVEGGNTIYF. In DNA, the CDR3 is TGTGCCAGCAGCGTAGAAGGTGGAAACACCATATATTTT.

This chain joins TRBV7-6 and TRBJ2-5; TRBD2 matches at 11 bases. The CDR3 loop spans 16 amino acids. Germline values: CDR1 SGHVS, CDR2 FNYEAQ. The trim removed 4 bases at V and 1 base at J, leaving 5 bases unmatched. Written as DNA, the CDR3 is TGTGCCAGCAGCTCACTAGCGGGGGAGTTCCAAGAGACCCAGTACTTC. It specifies CASSSLAGEFQETQYF.

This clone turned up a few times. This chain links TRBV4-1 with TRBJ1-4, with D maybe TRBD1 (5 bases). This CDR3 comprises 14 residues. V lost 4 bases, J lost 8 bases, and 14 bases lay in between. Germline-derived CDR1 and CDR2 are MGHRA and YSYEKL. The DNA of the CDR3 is TGCGCCAGCAGCCTCAGGGATCCCGTCGAAAAACTGTTTTTT. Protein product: CASSLRDPVEKLFF.

The CDR3: CASNRQGYNSPLHF. For the CDR3, the DNA is TGTGCCAGCAATCGACAGGGGTATAATTCACCCCTCCACTTT. The chain carries TRBV9 and TRBJ1-6; 8 bases are shared with TRBD1. Germline lookup yields CDR1 SGDLS and CDR2 YYNGEE. The CDR3 totals 14 residues. V lost 6 bases to trimming and J lost 4 bases; unmatched junction nucleotides: 3.

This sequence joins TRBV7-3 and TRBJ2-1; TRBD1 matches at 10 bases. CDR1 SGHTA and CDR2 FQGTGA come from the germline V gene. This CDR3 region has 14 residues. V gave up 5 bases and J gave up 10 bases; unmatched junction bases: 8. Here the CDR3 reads CASSPHPGQGEQFF. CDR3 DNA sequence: TGTGCCAGCAGCCCCCACCCGGGACAGGGGGAGCAGTTCTTC.

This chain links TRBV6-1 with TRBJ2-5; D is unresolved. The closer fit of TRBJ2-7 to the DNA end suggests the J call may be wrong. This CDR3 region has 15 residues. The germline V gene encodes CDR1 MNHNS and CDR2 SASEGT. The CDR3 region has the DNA TGTGCCAGCAGTGAACAAGTAAAAAGCTCCTACGAGCAGTACTTC. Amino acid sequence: CASSEQVKSSYEQYF.